Listed below are T cell receptor beta chains from one sample, sequenced in a study of cytomegalovirus exposure and HLA in healthy donors. Clones were read by immunoSEQ multiplex PCR, and TCRdb kept only the in-frame ones, dropping some. The table lists around 100,000 clones, about 95% of them singletons. The sample comprised PBMCs. These receptors were collected from a woman between 18 and 29 years old in good health and CMV-seronegative. The CDR3 runs from the conserved cysteine through the conserved F or W. Each record gives: clone size, V gene, D gene, J gene, CDR3 DNA, CDR3 protein. A D gene is named only where the DNA matches it firmly. Size is stated for part of the rows, as once, few or many counts, or as a class when the clone is expanded.

once,TRBV11-3,-,TRBJ1-2,TGTGCCAGCAGCTTAACGGACTATGGCTACACCTTC,CASSLTDYGYTF
-,TRBV5-1,-,TRBJ1-2,TGCGCCAGCAGCTTGGTAATTGGACAGAACTATGGCTACACCTTC,CASSLVIGQNYGYTF
-,TRBV25-1,-,TRBJ1-1,TGTGCCAGCGGATCCGGGTTCGGGGCTTTCTTT,CASGSGFGAFF
-,TRBV29-1,-,TRBJ1-1,TGCAGCGGGGGGGGGAACACTGAAGCTTTCTTT,CSGGGNTEAFF
-,TRBV7-6,TRBD2,TRBJ2-1,TGTGCCAGCAGCTCCTCTACCGGGAGGGAGCAGTTCTTC,CASSSSTGREQFF
-,TRBV4-1,TRBD1,TRBJ1-2,TGCGCCAGCAGCCCGACAGGGGCAAACTATGGCTACACCTTC,CASSPTGANYGYTF
-,TRBV2,TRBD1,TRBJ2-6,TGTGCCAGCAGTGAAGTTCACAGGGGATCATCTGGGGCCAACGTCCTGACTTTC,CASSEVHRGSSGANVLTF
-,TRBV19,TRBD2,TRBJ2-3,TGTGCCAGTAGTGCACTAGCGGGTATTAGCACAGATACGCAGTATTTT,CASSALAGISTDTQYF
-,TRBV27,TRBD1,TRBJ1-5,TGTGCCAGCAGTTCGACAGGGTCCCAGGGACGGCCCCAGCATTTT,CASSSTGSQGRPQHF
few,TRBV5-1,TRBD1,TRBJ1-6,TGCGCCAGCAGCTTGGAGGGCAGGGGGATTAATTCACCCCTCCACTTT,CASSLEGRGINSPLHF
-,TRBV19,TRBD2,TRBJ2-1,TGTGCCAGTAGTATAAAGGCTAGCGGGAGGGACAGCTCCTACAATGAGCAGTTCTTC,CASSIKASGRDSSYNEQFF
-,TRBV6-6,-,TRBJ1-4,TGTGCCAGCACCTCACCGGGGGAAAAACTGTTTTTT,CASTSPGEKLFF
-,TRBV21-1,-,TRBJ2-5,TGTGCCAGCAGCAAATTTACGGTATCTCCCGAGCGGGAGACCCAGTACTTC,CASSKFTVSPERETQYF
-,TRBV6-5,TRBD2,TRBJ2-5,TGTGCCAGCAGTCCCGTGGGGGGGTCCCAAGAGACCCAGTACTTC,CASSPVGGSQETQYF
-,TRBV4-3,TRBD2,TRBJ2-2,TGCGCCAGCAGCCAAGGGACTAGCGGGTACACCGGGGAGCTGTTTTTT,CASSQGTSGYTGELFF
-,TRBV27,TRBD1,TRBJ2-7,TGTGCCAGCAGTTTTTACAGGGGGCAACTCTACGAGCAGTACTTC,CASSFYRGQLYEQYF
-,TRBV9,-,TRBJ2-1,TGTGCCAGCAGCGAGCCCCACCAGGGGCAGGGTCAAAATGAGCAGTTCTTC,CASSEPHQGQGQNEQFF
-,TRBV9,-,TRBJ1-6,TGTGCCAGCAGCGTCACCGGGACAATTAATTCACCCCTCCACTTT,CASSVTGTINSPLHF
once,TRBV18,-,TRBJ1-2,TGTGCCAGCTCACCTTCCCCCGACAGGACCTACTATGGCTACACCTTC,CASSPSPDRTYYGYTF
-,TRBV6-1,TRBD2,TRBJ2-7,TGTGCCAGCAGTGAACTTTTCGGGACTAGCGGGAGGACCTACGAGCAGTACTTC,CASSELFGTSGRTYEQYF
-,TRBV7-3,TRBD1,TRBJ2-1,TGTGCCAGCAGCTTCGGACAGGGGGGCTACAATGAGCAGTTCTTC,CASSFGQGGYNEQFF
-,TRBV27,TRBD1,TRBJ1-2,TGTGCCAGCAGTTTGTACAGGGGGCAAAACGGGCATGGCTACACCTTC,CASSLYRGQNGHGYTF
-,TRBV9,-,TRBJ2-3,TGTGCCAGCAGCGTGGAGGGACAGTTAGTGGATACGCAGTATTTT,CASSVEGQLVDTQYF
-,TRBV5-6,-,TRBJ1-3,TGTGCCAGCAGCTTTAGGGGGTACTCTGGAAACACCATATATTTT,CASSFRGYSGNTIYF
-,TRBV27,TRBD2,TRBJ2-3,TGTGCCAGTCACAGGCGGGAGAGGACAGATACGCAGTATTTT,CASHRRERTDTQYF
-,TRBV25-1,-,TRBJ1-4,TGTGCCAGCAGTGACGGGGGTGCAACTAATGAAAAACTGTTTTTT,CASSDGGATNEKLFF
once,TRBV5-1,TRBD2,TRBJ2-5,TGCGCCAGCAGCCCCGCACCAGCGGGAGGTCGAGAGACCCAGTACTTC,CASSPAPAGGRETQYF
once,TRBV18,-,TRBJ2-1,TGTGCCAGCTCACCCCTCCGGGATGAGCAGTTCTTC,CASSPLRDEQFF
-,TRBV19,-,TRBJ2-3,TGTGCCAGTAGTCGAGCAGATACGCAGTATTTT,CASSRADTQYF
-,TRBV4-2,-,TRBJ2-6,TGTGCCAGCAGCCTCCGACAGAGTGAAGGGGCCAACGTCCTGACTTTC,CASSLRQSEGANVLTF
-,TRBV9,TRBD2,TRBJ2-3,TGTGCCAGCAGCGTACGACTAGCGGGAGTGACAGATACGCAGTATTTT,CASSVRLAGVTDTQYF
once,TRBV4-1,-,TRBJ2-1,TGCGCCAGCAGCCTTACCCCTACATGGACAGATGAGCAGTTCTTC,CASSLTPTWTDEQFF
-,TRBV6-5,-,TRBJ2-1,TGTGCCAGCAGTTACTTGGGGCAGGCCGATGAGCAGTTCTTC,CASSYLGQADEQFF
-,TRBV5-1,-,TRBJ2-6,TGCGCCAGCAGCTTTTCCGGACACTCTGGGGCCAACGTCCTGACTTTC,CASSFSGHSGANVLTF
-,TRBV5-6,TRBD2,TRBJ2-7,TGTGCCAGCAGCTTTATGGGACTAGCTTGGGACGAGCAGTACTTC,CASSFMGLAWDEQYF
-,TRBV6-5,-,TRBJ2-1,TGTGCCAGCAGCCCGGGACTGGCACGCAATGAGCAGTTCTTC,CASSPGLARNEQFF
-,TRBV7-9,TRBD1,TRBJ2-7,TGTGCCAGCAGCTTAGGGTACGGAGAAGGGACAGCTTACGAGCAGTACTTC,CASSLGYGEGTAYEQYF
-,TRBV27,-,TRBJ2-1,TGTGCCAGCAGTTTGGACAGTTACAATGAGCAGTTCTTC,CASSLDSYNEQFF
-,TRBV19,TRBD1,TRBJ1-2,TGTGCCAGTACCCCAGGGACAGGGGGAGGCTACACCTTC,CASTPGTGGGYTF
-,TRBV19,TRBD1,TRBJ2-3,TGTGCCAGTAGTATGGGCAGGGGGCGGACAGATACGCAGTATTTT,CASSMGRGRTDTQYF
-,TRBV6-5,-,TRBJ1-1,TGTGCCAGCAGTTACACCCTAGAACAGGGACGGGAAGTGTTCTTT,CASSYTLEQGREVFF
-,TRBV28,-,TRBJ2-7,TGTGCCAGCAGTCCCCATGAGGGGGGGCGCGACGAGCAGTACTTC,CASSPHEGGRDEQYF
-,TRBV9,-,TRBJ2-3,TGTGCCAGCAGCCCAGGGGGGTTGACAGATACGCAGTATTTT,CASSPGGLTDTQYF